This T cell receptor (beta chain) derives from a study of T cells after yellow fever vaccination. This clonotype occurred many times. The antigen is not known. TCRdb analysed the 5' RACE reads with MiXCR anew, one entry per CDR3 protein. Among hundreds of thousands of distinct CDR3 sequences listed, around 17% were seen once. Study results and caveats: Researchers noted that a small share of clonotypes showed up in both CD4 and CD8 compartments. Reappearing after the booster were most of the clones from primary vaccination (almost 97% CD4, 75% to 90% CD8).

The sample consisted of PBMCs, taken around 5 days after the first yellow fever vaccination. This TCR came from a man younger than 30 who received the YFV17D yellow fever vaccine.

CDR3: CASSLSLITEAFF. CDR3 coding DNA: TGTGCCAGCAGTTTATCGTTAATCACTGAAGCTTTCTTT. V gene TRBV27 combines with J gene TRBJ1-1; no clear D. This CDR3 spans 13 amino acids. CDR1 is MNHEY, CDR2 SMNVEV, per germline (reference sequence). Trimming shortened V by 0 bases and J by 4 bases, and 6 bases separated the two germline ends.